The 32 T cell receptor beta chains listed next were all sequenced from one sample in a study of blood T cell repertoires in COVID-19. Method: immunoSEQ multiplex PCR; TCRdb's copy keeps in-frame clones and lacks some. The sample has roughly 300,000 clones, 65% to 90% seen once; the top ten hold 2.5% to 3%. The sample was peripheral blood. The source of these receptors is a woman between 55 and 75 years old with active or convalescent COVID-19.

This chain joins TRBV6-5 and TRBJ2-5, with TRBD2 matching 8 bases. Looked up from germline, CDR1 is MNHEY and CDR2 is SVGAGI. The CDR3 covers 14 residues. V shed 5 bases, J shed 5 bases, and the junction held 7 bases outside the gene matches. CDR3 DNA: TGTGCCAGCAGTCCCTGGACTAGCTCGGAGACCCAGTACTTC. Protein sequence: CASSPWTSSETQYF.

The chain is built from TRBV7-6 and TRBJ2-5; the match to TRBD2 covers 9 bases. This CDR3 is built from 15 residues. The germline gives CDR1 SGHVS, CDR2 FNYEAQ. V was clipped by 1 base and J by 5 bases; unmatched bases: 5. In DNA form, the CDR3 reads TGTGCCAGCAGCTTAGATCCTAGCGGGGCGGAGACCCAGTACTTC. Encoded protein: CASSLDPSGAETQYF.

The genes are TRBV14 and TRBJ2-1; 7 bases are shared with TRBD1. The CDR3 has 20 amino acids. V lost 5 bases and J lost 1; bases outside the gene matches: 20. Germline V gives CDR1 SGHDN, CDR2 FVKESK. The CDR3, as DNA: TGTGCCAGCAGCAATTTCGAGCGCACAGGGGTTTGGGCATCCTACAATGAGCAGTTCTTC. This translates into CASSNFERTGVWASYNEQFF.

V and J are TRBV19 and TRBJ2-3, with D perhaps matching TRBD2 (5 bases). In germline, CDR1 is LNHDA, CDR2 SQIVND (reference sequence). V was pared by 3 bases and J by 0 bases, with 10 bases between. This CDR3 is 15 amino acids long. The CDR3 loop is CASSMGVTSTDTQYF. As DNA, the CDR3 is TGTGCCAGTAGTATGGGAGTTACTAGCACAGATACGCAGTATTTT. Together with reference TRBV19 and TRBJ2-3, the CDR3 gives the full variable domain: DGGITQSPKYLFRKEGQNVTLSCEQNLNHDAMYWYRQDPGQGLRLIYYSQIVNDFQKGDIAEGYSVSREKKESFPLTVTSAQKNPTAFYLCASSMGVTSTDTQYFGPGTRLTVL.

This clone was observed a few times. V and J are TRBV4-3 and TRBJ2-7; TRBD2 is a possible D gene (6 bases). The germline V and J ends were trimmed by 0 bases and 2 bases, with 11 bases remaining between them. This CDR3 is 15 amino acids long. Germline values: CDR1 LGHNA, CDR2 YSLEER. Here the CDR3 reads CASSQDRGYTYEQYF. CDR3 sequence (DNA): TGCGCCAGCAGCCAAGATCGGGGGTACACCTACGAGCAGTACTTC.

The chain has TRBV5-1 and TRBJ1-1; D gene uncertain. Trimming pared 4 bases from V and 1 base from J, leaving 11 bases between. Germline V gene sequence: CDR1 SGHRS, CDR2 YFSETQ. The CDR3 spans 14 residues. CDR3 DNA: TGCGCCAGCAGCCCTACGGCGGGGAACACTGAAGCTTTCTTT. Amino acids: CASSPTAGNTEAFF.

The rearrangement links TRBV2 to TRBJ1-5; D is perhaps TRBD1 (6 bases). Looked up from germline, CDR1 is SNHLY and CDR2 is FYNNEI. The CDR3 runs 15 residues. Trimming took 2 bases from V and 7 from J, leaving 15 bases between them. CDR3 sequence: CASSEIIGGRQPQHF. CDR3 nucleotide sequence: TGTGCCAGCAGTGAAATAATAGGGGGAAGACAGCCCCAGCATTTT.

This rearrangement joins TRBV6-5 to TRBJ1-6; D not resolved. Trimming removed 0 bases at V and 1 base at J, with 4 bases between. The CDR3 spans 15 residues. The germline gives CDR1 MNHEY, CDR2 SVGAGI. CDR3 coding DNA: TGTGCCAGCAGTTACTCCGGGTCCTATAATTCACCCCTCCACTTT. Amino acids: CASSYSGSYNSPLHF.

V and J are TRBV10-1 and TRBJ1-2; D is uncertain. Germline CDR1 is WNHNN and CDR2 is SYGVQD (reference sequence). V was pared by 3 bases and J by 0 bases, with 5 bases between. The CDR3 length is 13 residues. CDR3 region: CASSDRPNYGYTF. The DNA of the CDR3 is TGCGCCAGCAGTGACAGGCCTAACTATGGCTACACCTTC.

This clone was seen only a few times. The chain links TRBV20-1 to TRBJ1-4, with D unresolved. The V end was cut by 3 bases, the J end by 6 bases, with 14 bases between. CDR1 and CDR2 (germline): DFQATT, SNEGSKA (reference sequence). The CDR3 loop spans 14 amino acids. The chain's CDR3 is CSASNRWGDEKLFF. The DNA of the CDR3 is TGCAGTGCTAGTAATCGGTGGGGAGATGAAAAACTGTTTTTT.

The genes are TRBV7-6 and TRBJ1-2, with 7 bases fitting TRBD1. V was clipped by 1 base and J by 3 bases; unmatched bases: 5. This CDR3 has 15 amino acids. Germline values: CDR1 SGHVS, CDR2 FNYEAQ. Written as DNA, the CDR3 is TGTGCCAGCAGCTTAGGAGGGGGCGCCCACTATGGCTACACCTTC. Amino acid sequence: CASSLGGGAHYGYTF.

J is TRBJ2-1 and V is TRBV7-9; the match to TRBD2 covers 9 bases. Germline V CDR1 and CDR2: SEHNR, FQNEAQ (reference sequence). The CDR3 is made up of 16 amino acids. The junction had 8 bases not matched to a gene; V was cut back by 5 bases and J by 3 bases. The CDR3 spells CASSDAPSGDYNEQFF. The CDR3 DNA reads TGTGCCAGCAGCGACGCTCCTAGCGGGGACTACAATGAGCAGTTCTTC.

The chain combines TRBV7-9 with TRBJ2-1; 11 bases map to TRBD2. CDR1 is SEHNR and CDR2 is FQNEAQ in the germline V gene (reference sequence). The CDR3 runs to 14 residues. After removal of 0 bases from V and 15 bases from J, the junction contained 7 bases not matched to a gene. The CDR3 DNA sequence: TGTGCCAGCAGCTTAGCCGGTAGCGGGGGGGCCGGGTTCTTC. Its translation is CASSLAGSGGAGFF.

The chain employs TRBV5-1 and TRBJ2-3; D is unresolved. Germline CDR1 reads SGHRS; CDR2 reads YFSETQ. The CDR3 runs 16 residues. The V end was cut by 0 bases, the J end by 0 bases, with 11 bases between. The CDR3 DNA reads TGCGCCAGCAGCTTGGACGGGTCCGATAGCACAGATACGCAGTATTTT. Translation gives CASSLDGSDSTDTQYF. Based on the CDR3 plus reference TRBV5-1 and TRBJ2-3, the full variable domain is KAGVTQTPRYLIKTRGQQVTLSCSPISGHRSVSWYQQTPGQGLQFLFEYFSETQRNKGNFPGRFSGRQFSNSRSEMNVSTLELGDSALYLCASSLDGSDSTDTQYFGPGTRLTVL.

The chain is built from TRBV30 and TRBJ2-1, with 9 bases identical to TRBD2. J lost 2 bases, V lost 0 bases, and 5 bases had no gene match. Germline-derived CDR1 and CDR2 are GTSNPN and SVGIG (reference sequence). The CDR3 spans 16 residues. CDR3: CAWSVSGGSPYNEQFF. In DNA form, the CDR3 reads TGTGCCTGGAGTGTGAGCGGGGGGTCCCCCTACAATGAGCAGTTCTTC.

This clone appeared a few times. The chain uses TRBV3-1 (or the pseudogene TRBV3-2) and TRBJ1-2; no firm D call. Germline lookup yields CDR1 LGHDT and CDR2 YNNKEL (reference sequence). The CDR3 consists of 19 residues. Deletions cut 4 bases from V and 3 bases from J, with 27 bases between. The CDR3 DNA reads as TGTGCCAGCAGCCCAAAGTGGAGTTCGACTGGATTAAGTTACTATGGCTACACCTTC. Protein sequence: CASSPKWSSTGLSYYGYTF.

The chain joins TRBV11-2 to TRBJ1-3; no firm D call. The CDR3 sequence is 17 residues long. CDR1 SGHAT and CDR2 FQNNGV come from the germline V gene. V was shortened by 7 bases and J by 4 bases, with 23 bases between the two germline ends. Written as DNA, the CDR3 is TGTGCCAGCAACTTCCCCTCTAGTGGATCTGAAGGAAACACCATATATTTT. This gives the protein CASNFPSSGSEGNTIYF.

The CDR3 sequence: CASSFRGGPTDTQYF. The CDR3 nucleotides read TGTGCCAGCAGCTTCCGCGGGGGGCCCACAGATACGCAGTATTTT. V usage is TRBV7-3 and J usage is TRBJ2-3, with 8 positions matching TRBD2. V was pared by 3 bases and J by 2 bases, with 4 bases of the junction left unmatched. The CDR3 covers 15 residues. In germline, CDR1 is SGHTA, CDR2 FQGTGA.

This clone was counted a single time. The CDR3 DNA reads as TGTGCCTCGCTCAGGACAGACCGTAACTATGGCTACACCTTC. It specifies CASLRTDRNYGYTF. The rearrangement joins TRBV30 to TRBJ1-2, with a tentative D call TRBD1 (6 bases). Germline V gene lookup returns CDR1 GTSNPN and CDR2 SVGIG (reference sequence). The CDR3 consists of 14 residues. The V gene lost 7 bases and the J gene lost 1 base, with 16 bases spanning the gap.

The rearrangement uses TRBV6-6 and TRBJ1-2; 7 positions match TRBD1. The CDR3 is 16 residues long. Germline lookup yields CDR1 MNHNY and CDR2 SVGAGI (reference sequence). V shed 0 bases, J shed 4 bases, and the junction held 8 bases outside the gene matches. CDR3 sequence: CASSYSRGGPFYGYTF. In DNA, the CDR3 is TGTGCCAGCAGTTACTCGAGAGGGGGCCCCTTCTATGGCTACACCTTC.

CDR3 bases: TGTGCCACCAGTGATCACAGGTACAATGAGCAGTTCTTC. Amino acids: CATSDHRYNEQFF. V gene TRBV24-1 combines with J gene TRBJ2-1; tentative D call: TRBD1 (5 bases). The CDR3 is made up of 13 amino acids. Germline V lookup: CDR1 KGHDR, CDR2 SFDVKD. Trimming removed 3 bases from V and 4 bases from J, with 6 bases in between.

This clone was seen a single time. This chain connects TRBV5-6 to TRBJ2-7; tentative D call: TRBD1 (6 bases). This CDR3 has 16 residues. Germline CDR1 is SGHDT and CDR2 is YYEEEE. Trimming cost V 4 bases and J 6 bases, with 23 bases left between them. The CDR3 nucleotides are TGTGCCAGCAGCAAGCTCGGACAGAGGGTCCCATCCGAGCAGTACTTC. Its translation is CASSKLGQRVPSEQYF.

The chain couples TRBV9 to TRBJ2-7, with TRBD2 as a possible D gene (6 bases). V dropped 0 bases and J dropped 6 bases, with 16 bases sitting between them. CDR1 SGDLS and CDR2 YYNGEE come from the germline V gene. The CDR3 sequence is 15 residues long. CDR3 in amino acids: CASSVDPGDRAEQYF. The CDR3 nucleotides are TGTGCCAGCAGCGTAGATCCGGGAGATCGAGCCGAGCAGTACTTC.

This sequence joins TRBV27 and TRBJ1-6, with TRBD1 identical over 7 bases. CDR3 length equals 17 residues. V gave up 4 bases and J gave up 3 bases; unmatched junction bases: 9. Germline V gives CDR1 MNHEY, CDR2 SMNVEV (reference sequence). This CDR3 reads CASSSKSTGDYNSPLHF. In DNA, the CDR3 is TGTGCCAGCAGTTCAAAATCCACAGGGGACTATAATTCACCCCTCCACTTT.

The rearrangement joins TRBV7-3 to TRBJ2-6; D not resolved. The V gene lost 4 bases and the J gene lost 5 bases, with 9 bases spanning the gap. The CDR3 runs 14 residues. CDR1 and CDR2 (germline): SGHTA, FQGTGA. Written as DNA, the CDR3 is TGTGCCAGCAGCTCGCGAGACAGGGCCAACGTCCTGACTTTC. Its protein product is CASSSRDRANVLTF. Full variable domain (outside the CDR3, taken from reference TRBV7-3 and TRBJ2-6): GAGVSQTPSNKVTEKGKYVELRCDPISGHTALYWYRQSLGQGPEFLIYFQGTGAADDSGLPNDRFFAVRPEGSVSTLKIQRTERGDSAVYLCASSSRDRANVLTFGAGSRLTVL.

The chain couples TRBV18 to TRBJ2-1; 8 bases map to TRBD2. The CDR3 length is 16 residues. Trimming removed 0 bases from V and 9 bases from J; junction bases left unmatched: 10. In germline, CDR1 is KGHSH, CDR2 LQKENI. The CDR3: CASSPPGSGARGEQFF. The CDR3 nucleotides are TGTGCCAGCTCACCACCGGGTAGCGGGGCGCGGGGTGAGCAGTTCTTC.

The CDR3 is CASSYDSDYNEQFF. Written as DNA, the CDR3 is TGTGCCAGCAGTTACGACAGCGACTACAATGAGCAGTTCTTC. V and J are TRBV6-5 and TRBJ2-1; D perhaps matches TRBD1 (5 bases). The ends were cut back, 2 bases at V and 3 bases at J, with 8 bases in the middle. The germline gives CDR1 MNHEY, CDR2 SVGAGI. The CDR3 sequence is 14 residues long.

The chain couples TRBV7-2 to TRBJ1-2, with TRBD1 identical over 7 bases. Germline CDR1 is SGHTA and CDR2 is FQGNSA. After removal of 4 bases from V and 6 bases from J, the junction contained 5 bases not matched to a gene. The CDR3 runs 13 residues. The CDR3 sequence: CASSYIQGDGYTF. In DNA form, the CDR3 reads TGTGCCAGCAGCTACATCCAGGGGGATGGCTACACCTTC.

The rearrangement uses TRBV2 and TRBJ2-1, with TRBD2 identical over 8 bases. CDR1 is SNHLY and CDR2 is FYNNEI in the germline V gene. V lost 6 bases and J lost 2; bases outside the gene matches: 3. The CDR3 has 14 residues. CDR3 in DNA: TGTGCCAGCAGGGACGGGGGGGCCTACAATGAGCAGTTCTTC. Protein: CASRDGGAYNEQFF.

This clone has only a few counts. The chain combines TRBV2 with TRBJ1-1; tentative D call: TRBD1 (5 bases). CDR1 and CDR2 from the germline V gene are SNHLY and FYNNEI. CDR3 length: 13 residues. V was pared by 6 bases and J by 3 bases, with 11 bases between. The CDR3 loop reads CASRGGEDTEAFF. The CDR3 DNA is TGTGCCAGCAGGGGGGGGGAGGACACTGAAGCTTTCTTT.

The chain combines TRBV23-1 with TRBJ1-2; tentatively, D is TRBD1 (6 bases). TRBV23-1 is classed as an ORF, of uncertain function. The CDR3 sequence is 16 residues long. V lost 6 bases and J 4 bases, leaving 21 bases between the germline ends. The CDR3 nucleotides are TGCGCCAGCAGCCTGCCTCGGACAGAATCTAGCTATGGCTACACCTTC. Encoded protein: CASSLPRTESSYGYTF.

The chain links TRBV27 to TRBJ2-1; 8 nucleotides align to TRBD2. This CDR3 has 15 residues. Germline lookup yields CDR1 MNHEY and CDR2 SMNVEV (reference sequence). V gave up 7 bases and J gave up 1 base; unmatched junction bases: 6. The CDR3 nucleotides read TGTGCCAGCAAAATCTCGGGGGGGTCCTACAATGAGCAGTTCTTC. It encodes CASKISGGSYNEQFF.